The source of this T cell receptor (beta chain) is a study of cytomegalovirus exposure and HLA in healthy donors. The PCR employed 60 Vbeta primers together with 13 Jbeta primers. The protocol was immunoSEQ multiplex PCR, while the TCRdb copy is restricted to in-frame clones and leaves out a portion. The sample holds under 150,000 clones, around 82% seen once. Study results and limitations: Cytomegalovirus association was assigned to 150 to 200 TCR beta chains. As a later analysis revealed, most CMV-associated TCR beta chains appeared HLA-restricted. Some public TCRs appeared in many individuals, while most sequences were rare.

Looked up from germline, CDR1 is LGHNA and CDR2 is YSLEER. Trimming at V came to 2 bases and at J to 5 bases, leaving 9 bases not matched to a gene. The CDR3 loop spans 16 amino acids. This clone is a singleton in its sample. Its antigen remains unknown. The chain recombines TRBV4-3 with TRBJ2-7, with TRBD2 matching 10 bases. This sequence was found in a boy between 10 and 17 years old in good health and CMV-seronegative. Source material: PBMCs. The DNA of the CDR3 is TGCGCCAGCAGCCAAAGCGGGGGACTAGCGTTCCACGAGCAGTACTTC. This encodes CASSQSGGLAFHEQYF.